The 10 T cell receptor beta chains below all came from one sample that was sequenced in a study of shared clonotypes between healthy human individuals (dated by TCRdb to 2018 to 2020). Libraries were made using the immunoSEQ multiplex PCR assay. This immuneACCESS table, as held by TCRdb, lists in-frame sequences with V and J called but not all clones. Of the missing ones, under half trace to an unresolved V gene in checked studies; the others have no known cause. The sample table contains a few million clones; only one count was recorded for more than 90% of them. Over 0.12% of the sample is held by the ten biggest clonotypes. Sequences were obtained from naive CD4+ T cells sorted from blood. The sample's cell subset or site, from its label and the paper: CD45RA+ positively selected. Source of these receptors: a man in his late teens or twenties in good health.

The chain couples TRBV15 to TRBJ2-6, with no clear D. The CDR3 contains 15 residues. The V end was cut by 4 bases, the J end by 2 bases, with 9 bases between. Germline loops: CDR1 LNHNV, CDR2 YYDKDF (reference sequence). CDR3 in amino acids: CATSKRSPGANVLTF. The CDR3 DNA reads as TGTGCCACCAGCAAAAGGTCCCCTGGGGCCAACGTCCTGACTTTC.

The V gene is TRBV5-1, the J gene TRBJ1-6; TRBD1 matches at 8 bases. This CDR3 region has 15 residues. From germline, CDR1 is SGHRS and CDR2 YFSETQ. Trimming took 4 bases from V and 8 from J; bases not matched to a gene: 8. CDR3 nucleotides: TGCGCCAGCAGCCTAGGACAGGGAAAATATTCACCCCTCCACTTT. Protein product: CASSLGQGKYSPLHF.

This rearrangement joins TRBV19 to TRBJ1-1, with D perhaps matching TRBD1 (5 bases). CDR3 length equals 15 residues. Germline V gene data show CDR1 as LNHDA and CDR2 as SQIVND (reference sequence). Trimming took 0 bases from V and 8 from J, leaving 16 bases between them. The CDR3 nucleotides read TGTGCCAGTAGTATAGATCCCGGTGGGGGAAGGGAAGCTTTCTTT. Translated: CASSIDPGGGREAFF.

The chain recombines TRBV2 with TRBJ2-1, with 9 bases lining up with TRBD2. CDR1 is SNHLY and CDR2 is FYNNEI in the germline V gene. With V trimmed by 6 bases and J by 3 bases, 6 bases remained unmatched. This CDR3 has 15 amino acids. CDR3 in DNA: TGTGCCAGCAGGGAGACTAGCGGAAACTACAATGAGCAGTTCTTC. This codes for CASRETSGNYNEQFF.

This chain joins TRBV19 and TRBJ2-7; D remains unclear. Germline V gene sequence: CDR1 LNHDA, CDR2 SQIVND (reference sequence). The CDR3 has 15 residues. V gave up 8 bases and J gave up 2 bases, with 19 bases separating them. CDR3 in DNA: TGTGCCAGTTCCAACCCGGGCAGATTTCCCTACGAGCAGTACTTC. It codes for CASSNPGRFPYEQYF.

This clone was seen more than once but under ten times. V usage is TRBV7-9 and J usage is TRBJ1-6, with 7 bases that match TRBD1. The CDR3 has 12 residues. Germline CDR1 is SEHNR and CDR2 is FQNEAQ (reference sequence). The V gene end was trimmed by 5 bases and the J gene end by 14 bases; junction bases not matched to a gene: 6. The CDR3 DNA is TGTGCCAGCAGCAAAGACAGGGCCACCCTCCACTTT. Its translation: CASSKDRATLHF.

Concerning this clone itself: The same CDR3 is also encoded by other DNA sequences in this sample. The gene calls are TRBV27 and TRBJ2-7; D is ambiguous. V was cut by 3 bases and J by 5 bases, with 2 bases left in between. Germline CDR1 is MNHEY and CDR2 is SMNVEV (reference sequence). This CDR3 has 10 residues. The DNA for the CDR3 is TGTGCCAGCAGTTTTAACGAGCAGTACTTC. It translates to CASSFNEQYF.

With regard to this clone: At the DNA level, this CDR3 is encoded by other sequences in the same sample as well. The chain recombines TRBV6-5 with TRBJ2-3, with 10 bases aligning to TRBD2. The length of the CDR3 is 16 residues. Losses at the gene ends were 2 bases for V and 1 base for J; bases not matched to a gene: 3. CDR1 is MNHEY, CDR2 SVGAGI, per germline. The CDR3: CASSYGLAGGTDTQYF. The CDR3, as DNA: TGTGCCAGCAGTTACGGGCTAGCGGGAGGCACAGATACGCAGTATTTT.

On this clone: The sample carries other DNA sequences with the same CDR3. The chain combines TRBV29-1 with TRBJ1-1, with D maybe TRBD1 (5 bases). This CDR3 contains 11 residues. Per germline, CDR1 SQVTM and CDR2 ANQGSEA. The V and J ends lost 6 bases and 4 bases respectively, with 9 bases between them. The CDR3 DNA follows: TGCAGCGTGGGGGGTGGCACTGAAGCTTTCTTT. Amino acids: CSVGGGTEAFF.

V usage is TRBV15 and J usage is TRBJ1-2; maybe TRBD1 (5 bases). CDR1 and CDR2 from the germline V gene are LNHNV and YYDKDF (reference sequence). This CDR3 spans 16 amino acids. Trimming removed 3 bases from V and 4 bases from J, with 18 bases in between. The CDR3 sequence is CATSSPDLGRSYGYTF. The CDR3 region has the DNA TGTGCCACCAGCAGCCCCGATTTGGGGCGTTCCTATGGCTACACCTTC. The variable domain in full, with the rest retrieved from reference TRBV15 and TRBJ1-2, is DAMVIQNPRYQVTQFGKPVTLSCSQTLNHNVMYWYQQKSSQAPKLLFHYYDKDFNNEADTPDNFQSRRPNTSFCFLDIRSPGLGDTAMYLCATSSPDLGRSYGYTFGSGTRLTVV.